This is a list of T cell receptor beta chains from one sample in a study of blood T cell repertoires in COVID-19. Profiled with immunoSEQ multiplex PCR; TCRdb holds only in-frame clones, not every one. The sample consists of fewer than 150,000 clones, about 76% of them appearing once. The sequenced sample consisted of peripheral blood. The receptors stem from a man older than 75 with acute or convalescent COVID-19. CDR3s include the opening cysteine and the closing phenylalanine or tryptophan. The D gene is left open where the match is weak. Some rows mark clone size as missing; the rest say once, few, many or name a class of expanded clone.

v_call	j_call	clone_size	d_call	cdr3_nt	cdr3_aa
TRBV10-3	TRBJ2-7	few	-	TGTGCCATCAGTGAGTCCCAGGGATCGACCTACGAGCAGTACTTC	CAISESQGSTYEQYF
TRBV5-1	TRBJ2-5	-	-	TGCGCCAGCAGCTACAGGGACGCGTACCAAGAGACCCAGTACTTC	CASSYRDAYQETQYF
TRBV6-1	TRBJ2-7	many	-	TGTGCCAGCAGTGAACAGGCCGCCTCCTACGAGCAGTACTTC	CASSEQAASYEQYF
TRBV7-9	TRBJ2-3	-	-	TGTGCCAGCAGCCCGAGGGGGGGACTCACAGATACGCAGTATTTT	CASSPRGGLTDTQYF
TRBV11-2	TRBJ2-3	-	TRBD2	TGTGCCAGCAGCTTAGGTGCTAGCGGGGTCTCAGATACGCAGTATTTT	CASSLGASGVSDTQYF
TRBV19	TRBJ2-2	-	-	TGTGCCAGTAGTATAGGGCAGGCGTTGAACACCGGGGAGCTGTTTTTT	CASSIGQALNTGELFF
TRBV29-1	TRBJ2-5	once	TRBD1	TGCAGCGTTGGTACAGGGGGCGGGGAGACCCAGTACTTC	CSVGTGGGETQYF
TRBV14	TRBJ1-1	-	-	TGTGCCAGCAGCCAAGTAAGAGGAAGAGGCACTGAAGCTTTCTTT	CASSQVRGRGTEAFF
TRBV3-1/TRBV3-2	TRBJ2-7	once	-	TGTGCCAGCAGCCTCGGTAACTACGAGCAGTACTTC	CASSLGNYEQYF
TRBV6-5	TRBJ1-1	-	-	TGTGCCAGCAGTTACGGGGGGAAGAACACTGAAGCTTTCTTT	CASSYGGKNTEAFF
TRBV18	TRBJ1-2	once	TRBD1	TGTGCCAGCTCACCACGGACAGGGGGCAACTATGGCTACACCTTC	CASSPRTGGNYGYTF
TRBV9	TRBJ2-5	-	TRBD2	TGTGCCAGCAGCGACGCCCTACTAGCGGGGGCGGAGACCCAGTACTTC	CASSDALLAGAETQYF
TRBV5-4	TRBJ1-4	-	TRBD1	TGTGCCAGCAGCATGACAGGGTTTAATGAAAAACTGTTTTTT	CASSMTGFNEKLFF
TRBV29-1	TRBJ2-5	-	-	TGCAGCGGCCGCGCAACACCCAGGGAGACCCAGTACTTC	CSGRATPRETQYF
TRBV15	TRBJ1-1	-	-	TGTGCCACCAGCAGAGGGGGCCAGAACACTGAAGCTTTCTTT	CATSRGGQNTEAFF
TRBV19	TRBJ2-1	few	-	TGTGCCAGTCAGAACTGGCAGGGTGGTTTACGTGGCAATGAGCAGTTCTTC	CASQNWQGGLRGNEQFF
TRBV5-8	TRBJ2-1	-	-	TGTGCCAGCAGCTTGGGGGACAAGATCTCATACAATGAGCAGTTCTTC	CASSLGDKISYNEQFF
TRBV29-1	TRBJ2-5	-	TRBD2	TGCAGCGTTATGACTAGCCCCGGGCCAGAGACCCAGTACTTC	CSVMTSPGPETQYF
TRBV4-1	TRBJ2-1	few	TRBD2	TGCGCCAGCAGCCAAGAGTGGAGCGGGGGGCGGGATGAGCAGTTCTTC	CASSQEWSGGRDEQFF
TRBV13	TRBJ2-5	-	-	TGTGCCAGCACATCGACTAGGCAAGAGACCCAGTACTTC	CASTSTRQETQYF
TRBV7-2	TRBJ2-7	-	-	TGTGCCAGCAGCTTAGAGGCGGGGGAGCAGTACTTC	CASSLEAGEQYF
TRBV3-1/TRBV3-2	TRBJ2-5	once	-	TGTGCCAGCAGCCAAAGGGGTGCGGAGACCCAGTACTTC	CASSQRGAETQYF
TRBV5-1	TRBJ2-1	-	TRBD1	TGCGCCAGCAGCTTGGCCCCGAGGACAGGTGCCTACAATGAGCAGTTCTTC	CASSLAPRTGAYNEQFF
TRBV12-3/TRBV12-4	TRBJ2-1	-	-	TGTGCCAGCGGTCGGGGCAATGAGCAGTTCTTC	CASGRGNEQFF
TRBV6-6	TRBJ2-3	-	-	TGTGCCAGCATAATGAGACTACCACGCACAGATACGCAGTATTTT	CASIMRLPRTDTQYF
TRBV5-4	TRBJ2-3	-	TRBD2	TGTGCCAGCAGCCTCCGACTAGCGGGGGGAACAAGGGATACGCAGTATTTT	CASSLRLAGGTRDTQYF
TRBV11-2	TRBJ1-4	many	TRBD1	TGTGCCAGCACCAAAATAGTGGAGGGGAAAGGGGGCCATGAAAAACTGTTTTTT	CASTKIVEGKGGHEKLFF
TRBV5-6	TRBJ2-7	-	-	TGTGCCAGCAGAGAAGCGGCCAGCTCCTACGAGCAGTACTTC	CASREAASSYEQYF
TRBV10-3	TRBJ2-5	-	-	TGTGCCATCAGTGGCGGGGCGGGAGAGACCCAGTACTTC	CAISGGAGETQYF
TRBV6-5	TRBJ1-2	-	TRBD1	TGTGCCAGCAGTTCATCAGGGGGCTGGCTCTACACCTTC	CASSSSGGWLYTF
TRBV10-3	TRBJ1-6	-	TRBD1	TGTGCCATCAGTAGCCGGGACAGGGTAAATTCACCCCTCCACTTT	CAISSRDRVNSPLHF
TRBV5-1	TRBJ2-7	-	TRBD2	TGCGCCAGCAGCACAGTTCGGGAGGCCGAGCAGTACTTC	CASSTVREAEQYF
TRBV5-1	TRBJ2-3	-	TRBD2	TGCGCCAGCAGCCCGACTAGCGGGGGGGTTCAAGATACGCAGTATTTT	CASSPTSGGVQDTQYF
TRBV5-6	TRBJ2-3	-	-	TGTGCCAGCAGCTTGAAACAGGTTAGCACAGATACGCAGTATTTT	CASSLKQVSTDTQYF
TRBV3-1/TRBV3-2	TRBJ2-6	-	-	TGTGCCAGCAGCCAAGATCTGGCAGGCTCTGGGGCCAACGTCCTGACTTTC	CASSQDLAGSGANVLTF
TRBV18	TRBJ1-2	-	-	TGTGCCAGCTCACCGAACTCGGACTATGGCTACACCTTC	CASSPNSDYGYTF
TRBV2	TRBJ2-7	-	-	TGTGCCAGCAGTTTGTCAGGGCTCTACGAGCAGTACTTC	CASSLSGLYEQYF
TRBV10-3	TRBJ1-1	-	-	TGTGCCATCAGTGACAGGGAGAACACTGAAGCTTTCTTT	CAISDRENTEAFF
TRBV2	TRBJ2-1	-	-	TGTGCCACCCTCGAGTCAAGCTCCTACAATGAGCAGTTCTTC	CATLESSSYNEQFF
TRBV5-1	TRBJ1-1	-	-	TGCGCCAGCAGCTTTAAGGACATGAACACTGAAGCTTTCTTT	CASSFKDMNTEAFF
TRBV10-3	TRBJ2-7	-	TRBD1	TGTGCCATCCGGGACAGATCCTACGAGCAGTACTTC	CAIRDRSYEQYF
TRBV2	TRBJ1-4	-	TRBD1	TGTGCCAGCAGTGTAAACCCAGGACAGGGACAGCCCGTTGACACTAATGAAAAACTGTTTTTT	CASSVNPGQGQPVDTNEKLFF
TRBV7-8	TRBJ1-1	-	-	TGTGCCAGCAGCCCGCGGGCCTCATCTTTTGGGAACACTGAAGCTTTCTTT	CASSPRASSFGNTEAFF
TRBV30	TRBJ2-7	once	-	TGTGCCTGGAGCCCCAACCGGGGAAACGAGCAGTACTTC	CAWSPNRGNEQYF
TRBV12-3/TRBV12-4	TRBJ2-2	-	-	TGTGCCAGCAGTTTAAGGGCAGGGGGGGAGCTGTTTTTT	CASSLRAGGELFF
TRBV6-1	TRBJ2-5	-	TRBD1	TGTGCCAGCAGTTGGGACAGGGGAGAGACCCAGTACTTC	CASSWDRGETQYF
TRBV25-1	TRBJ1-2	-	TRBD1	TGTGCCAGCAGTGAGGACAGGGGAGTTGGCTACACCTTC	CASSEDRGVGYTF
TRBV19	TRBJ1-2	-	-	TGTGCCAGTACTCAATCCGGGAACCATGGCTACACCTTC	CASTQSGNHGYTF
TRBV13	TRBJ2-1	-	TRBD2	TGTGCCAGCACCTTCGCGGGACTAGGCATTAACAATGAGCAGTTCTTC	CASTFAGLGINNEQFF
TRBV4-3	TRBJ1-6	-	TRBD1	TGCGCCAGCAGCCAAGCTGGGGGGGGACAGGGAAGATCACCCCTCCACTTT	CASSQAGGGQGRSPLHF
TRBV6-1	TRBJ1-2	-	TRBD1	TGTGCCAGCAGTGGGACAGGGGACTATGGCTACACCTTC	CASSGTGDYGYTF
TRBV4-2	TRBJ1-1	-	-	TGTGCCAGCAGCCAAGGTAGCAGAGGGACTGAAGCTTTCTTT	CASSQGSRGTEAFF